The source of this TCR beta chain is a study of identical twins. Findings of the study overall: Surplus twin overlap in beta out-of-frame sequences was less pronounced. Out-of-frame alpha sequences shared between twins exhibited an excess of low generation probability.

In this sample, this clonotype turned up many times. The antigen is not known. The donor group consisted entirely of healthy Caucasians. cDNA carried unique molecular identifiers, and a universal primer site was added by template switching. TCRdb reprocessed the 5' RACE reads via MiXCR and lists one record per CDR3 protein. Among around 550,000 distinct CDR3 sequences listed, roughly 15% were seen once. The ends were cut back, 1 base at V and 0 bases at J, with 5 bases in the middle. The CDR3 contains 14 residues. Germline CDR1 is LGHDT and CDR2 is YNNKEL (reference sequence). These data also featured in a second study, about yellow fever vaccine responses in identical twins.

This receptor was identified in a woman aged 18-30 years in good health. Material for sequencing was CD4+ T cells sorted from blood. The chain employs TRBV3-1 and TRBJ2-3; no reliable D call. The CDR3 DNA reads TGTGCCAGCAGCCAAGGAGTTAGCACAGATACGCAGTATTTT. It codes for CASSQGVSTDTQYF.